The following is a T cell receptor (beta chain) sequence with its context. There is no known antigen for this receptor. Base quality data are lacking; no much larger clone is found one base away. The CDR3 holds 15 amino acids from the cysteine to the phenylalanine. Of all the DNA, just the CDR3 is kept, 45 bases in frame from base 1. V has 2 bases trimmed and J has 4 bases trimmed; junction bases matching no gene number 5. In the germline V gene, CDR1 corresponds to MNHEY and CDR2 to SVGEGT. Participants in the prospective study were aged roughly 18 to 100 years, lived in more than 20 United States geographic areas, and enrolled through a virtual design. To assign participants to cohorts, the prospective study relied on clinical history that participants themselves reported in a screening survey and a study questionnaire. Recovered participants in ImmuneRACE Cohort 3 were defined as having two consecutive negative NP/OP PCR tests, clearance from a healthcare professional, or resolution of symptoms. Each participant in the prospective study had whole blood, serum and a nasopharyngeal or oropharyngeal swab collected by mobile phlebotomists. Over a roughly two-month period, participants in the prospective study had the option of providing additional blood draws and questionnaires. Before DNA extraction, prospective study blood samples were shipped either frozen or at room temperature.

The sample is drawn from a study of blood T cell repertoires in COVID-19 (dated by TCRdb to about 2020). About the study as a whole: The collaborator samples originated in the United States, Italy and Spain and spanned the acute and convalescent phases of COVID-19. The dataset comprised deeply sampled blood TCRbeta repertoires from subjects exposed to, actively infected with, or recovered from COVID-19. The repertoires were released in a freely available public database meant as a resource for research on the immune response to SARS-CoV-2. Samples were obtained from the ongoing ImmuneRACE study (first 160 participants) and from some 1,200 subjects provided by 6 global collaborators. Where available, HLA class I and class II types were obtained from metadata supplied by the sample provider rather than from assay-based typing. The material from the prospective study consisted of cDNA or gDNA derived from T cells, B-cell-depleted T cells, or PBMCs. Sample metadata almost always included a de-identified subject ID, COVID-19 status, age in years and sex. General findings and caveats noted by the study authors: The quantity of clinical and demographic metadata differed by source and by participant and was supplied without curation.

TCRbeta CDR3 regions were amplified from genomic DNA using the immunoSEQ Assay, a bias-controlled multiplex PCR. The published analysis was carried out like this. Nucleated cell counts per sample were estimated from amplification of reference gene primers within the assay. To quantify the absolute abundance of each unique TCRbeta CDR3 rearrangement, sequence reads were collapsed and filtered. For each sample, productive Simpson clonality was calculated as the square root of Simpson's diversity index over productive rearrangements. In TCRdb, the immuneACCESS table is reduced to in-frame sequences with V and J assigned. These tables do not hold every clone; where another copy was compared, an unresolved V gene accounts for under half, and the others remain unexplained. D and trimming were read from the DNA, whereas the V and J calls and clone size are those reported in that table. This sample is represented by about 380,000 clones; more than 70% of them were singletons. 1% to 1.5% of the sample goes to the ten largest clones.

The TCR sequence derives from a man younger than 45 who had recovered from COVID-19. This receptor chain uses TRBV6-2 or TRBV6-3 and TRBJ2-1; 7 bases in the middle match TRBD1. Sequencing used PBMCs or T cells enriched from blood (not recorded which). For the CDR3, the sequence is CASSYLGQAYNEQFF. The nucleotide sequence is given as TGTGCCAGCAGTTACCTAGGACAGGCGTACAATGAGCAGTTCTTC.